This T cell receptor (beta chain) is from a study of T cell repertoires in cytomegalovirus infection. The CDR3 consists of 14 residues. Germline CDR1 and CDR2: MGHDK and SYGVNS. V shed 2 bases and J shed 6 bases, with 11 bases lying between them. Turning to this clonotype: Its target is unknown.

TCRdb fed the reads into MiXCR, producing one record per CDR3 protein. The sample includes some 590,000 distinct CDR3 sequences, approximately 40% of them seen just once. Findings of the study overall: Dominating the ex vivo response were HLA-C-restricted CMV-specific TCR beta clonotypes.

The sequence derives from a human donor in good health (CMV status not recorded). Some clones in this sample may be carry-over from other donors' samples. V usage is TRBV25-1 and J usage is TRBJ1-5; D is perhaps TRBD1 (5 bases). The sequencing here drew on cultured PBMCs, taken from culture after CMV antigen stimulation. The CDR3 loop reads CASSEQGRSQPQHF. The CDR3, as DNA: TGTGCCAGCAGTGAACAGGGTCGAAGTCAGCCCCAGCATTTT.